This is a list of T cell receptor beta chains from one sample in a study of blood T cell repertoires in COVID-19. Profiled with immunoSEQ multiplex PCR; TCRdb holds only in-frame clones, not every one. The sample includes hundreds of thousands of clones, around 87% of them seen just once. Sequences were obtained from PBMCs or T cells enriched from blood (not recorded which). The receptor set was obtained from a man in his late teens or twenties who had recovered from COVID-19. CDR3s include the opening cysteine and the closing phenylalanine or tryptophan. D genes are given only for firm matches. Not every row has a clone size; where given, it reads once, few, many or a size class.

size: few; V: TRBV30; D: TRBD1; J: TRBJ1-2; DNA: TGTGCCTGGAGGTTAGGGGGCGATGGCTACACCTTC; CDR3: CAWRLGGDGYTF
size: NA; V: TRBV28; D: NA; J: TRBJ1-5; DNA: TGTGCCAGCAGTTTAGGCAGTTATAGCAATCAGCCCCAGCATTTT; CDR3: CASSLGSYSNQPQHF
size: NA; V: TRBV11-2; D: TRBD1; J: TRBJ1-1; DNA: TGTGCCAGCAGCTTAGGGGACAGGGCGAACACTGAAGCTTTCTTT; CDR3: CASSLGDRANTEAFF
size: NA; V: TRBV10-1; D: NA; J: TRBJ2-1; DNA: TGCGCCAGCAGGGACAGTTCCTACAATGAGCAGTTCTTC; CDR3: CASRDSSYNEQFF
size: NA; V: TRBV4-3; D: NA; J: TRBJ2-3; DNA: TGCGCCAGCAGCCTGGGGGGGCGCGGGGATACGCAGTATTTT; CDR3: CASSLGGRGDTQYF
size: NA; V: TRBV5-1; D: TRBD1; J: TRBJ1-2; DNA: TGCGCCAGCAGCTGGGGGACAGGGAAAGTGTATGGCTACACCTTC; CDR3: CASSWGTGKVYGYTF
size: NA; V: TRBV5-4; D: NA; J: TRBJ2-1; DNA: TGTGCCAGCAGCCCCCCAGACAGAAAAAGGGCCCCCTTCTTC; CDR3: CASSPPDRKRAPFF
size: NA; V: TRBV9; D: TRBD2; J: TRBJ2-3; DNA: TGTGCCAGCAGTGAGACTAGCGGGAGGGCCCATACGCAGTATTTT; CDR3: CASSETSGRAHTQYF
size: NA; V: TRBV6-5; D: TRBD1; J: TRBJ1-5; DNA: TGTGCCAGCAGGGTGACAGGGTCGGAAGGACAGCCCCAGCATTTT; CDR3: CASRVTGSEGQPQHF
size: NA; V: TRBV5-8; D: TRBD1; J: TRBJ1-1; DNA: TGTGCCACCGACAGGGGTGTGAGGATGAACACTGAAGCTTTCTTT; CDR3: CATDRGVRMNTEAFF
size: NA; V: TRBV5-1; D: NA; J: TRBJ2-5; DNA: TGCGCCAGCAGGTGGGGAGCCGAGGAGACCCAGTACTTC; CDR3: CASRWGAEETQYF
size: NA; V: TRBV2; D: TRBD1; J: TRBJ1-5; DNA: TGTGCCAGCACCAGGGACAGGGGGCATGCTCAGCCCCAGCATTTT; CDR3: CASTRDRGHAQPQHF
size: NA; V: TRBV18; D: NA; J: TRBJ2-1; DNA: TGTGCCAGCTCACCAGGGACATCCTACAATGAGCAGTTCTTC; CDR3: CASSPGTSYNEQFF